These T cell receptor beta chains were read from a single sample in a study of blood T cell repertoires in COVID-19. Repertoires were generated with immunoSEQ multiplex PCR, while TCRdb's copy carries only in-frame clones and drops some. The sample consists of approximately 350,000 clones, 70% to 90% of them appearing once. Sequenced: peripheral blood. These TCRs come from a woman aged 55-69 years with COVID-19, enrolled during active disease. Each CDR3 is given with its conserved first and last residue. The D gene is left open where the match is weak. Size tells how often a clone was seen (once, few, many) or the class of an expanded clone, and some rows leave it out.

CDR3	DNA	J	length	D	size	V
CASSPEDTGWGNIQYF	TGTGCCAGCTCACCAGAGGACACAGGGTGGGGAAACATTCAGTACTTC	TRBJ2-4	16	-	-	TRBV18
CASSYQTGVAYEQYF	TGTGCCAGCAGTTACCAGACAGGGGTAGCCTACGAGCAGTACTTC	TRBJ2-7	15	TRBD1	once	TRBV6-5
CASSPSPGRGETQYF	TGTGCCAGCAGCCCAAGCCCAGGGCGAGGAGAGACCCAGTACTTC	TRBJ2-5	15	-	-	TRBV4-2
CASSVYRTGVEPQHF	TGTGCCAGCAGCGTATATAGGACAGGGGTTGAGCCCCAGCATTTT	TRBJ1-5	15	TRBD1	-	TRBV7-2
CASSFAGGSNTIYF	TGTGCCAGCAGCTTTGCAGGGGGTAGTAACACCATATATTTT	TRBJ1-3	14	TRBD1	-	TRBV7-6
CASSGRAGGQTQYF	TGTGCCAGCAGCGGACGGGCGGGGGGCCAGACCCAGTACTTC	TRBJ2-5	14	TRBD2	-	TRBV9
CASSFVGGTQYF	TGTGCCAGCAGTTTCGTCGGAGGTACGCAGTATTTT	TRBJ2-3	12	-	-	TRBV12-3/TRBV12-4
CASSRRERLAGSGELFF	TGCGCCAGCAGCCGCCGGGAGAGACTAGCGGGTTCCGGGGAGCTGTTTTTT	TRBJ2-2	17	TRBD2	-	TRBV4-1
CASSRDRAADTQYF	TGCGCCAGCAGCCGAGACAGAGCAGCAGATACGCAGTATTTT	TRBJ2-3	14	-	-	TRBV5-1
CASSLGTVKTF	TGTGCCAGCAGCCTCGGGACAGTTAAGACCTTC	TRBJ2-7	11	TRBD1	-	TRBV9
CASSQEGGKWNTEAFF	TGCGCCAGCAGCCAAGAAGGAGGTAAATGGAACACTGAAGCTTTCTTT	TRBJ1-1	16	-	-	TRBV4-3
CASSFGGGGNTIYF	TGTGCCAGCAGCTTTGGGGGAGGCGGAAACACCATATATTTT	TRBJ1-3	14	-	few	TRBV11-2
CASIRTGGEKLFF	TGTGCCAGCATAAGGACAGGGGGTGAAAAACTGTTTTTT	TRBJ1-4	13	TRBD1	-	TRBV2
CASSEGLALNEQFF	TGTGCCAGCAGTGAAGGACTAGCGCTCAATGAGCAGTTCTTC	TRBJ2-1	14	TRBD2	once	TRBV6-1
CASSAQDGDGYTF	TGTGCCAGCAGTGCACAGGATGGGGATGGCTACACCTTC	TRBJ1-2	13	-	-	TRBV2
CASIFQGASNQPQHF	TGTGCCAGCATATTTCAGGGGGCCAGCAATCAGCCCCAGCATTTT	TRBJ1-5	15	TRBD1	-	TRBV6-5
CASTRQGYEQYF	TGTGCCAGCACACGACAGGGCTACGAGCAGTACTTC	TRBJ2-7	12	TRBD1	-	TRBV12-3/TRBV12-4
CASSIDRYGYGYTF	TGTGCCAGTAGTATTGACAGATATGGCTATGGCTACACCTTC	TRBJ1-2	14	-	-	TRBV19
CASSSGAVYGYTF	TGTGCCAGCAGCTCAGGGGCCGTCTATGGCTACACCTTC	TRBJ1-2	13	-	-	TRBV11-2
CASGGQGEGYNTEAFF	TGTGCCAGCGGCGGACAGGGCGAGGGTTATAACACTGAAGCTTTCTTT	TRBJ1-1	16	TRBD1	-	TRBV11-3
CASSFGGNTEAFF	TGTGCCAGCAGCTTCGGGGGGAACACTGAAGCTTTCTTT	TRBJ1-1	13	-	-	TRBV5-5
CAISENKDRNSPLHF	TGTGCCATCAGTGAGAATAAGGACAGGAATTCACCCCTCCACTTT	TRBJ1-6	15	TRBD1	-	TRBV10-3
CASSERDYDQPQHF	TGTGCCAGCAGTGAACGGGACTACGATCAGCCCCAGCATTTT	TRBJ1-5	14	-	-	TRBV6-1
CAAQPGTGVSYEQYF	TGTGCCGCTCAACCCGGGACAGGGGTCTCCTACGAGCAGTACTTC	TRBJ2-7	15	TRBD1	-	TRBV2
CASSGRDRADTEAFF	TGTGCCAGCAGCGGTAGGGACAGGGCGGACACTGAAGCTTTCTTT	TRBJ1-1	15	TRBD1	-	TRBV7-6
CASRAGDFTDTQYF	TGTGCCAGCAGGGCCGGGGACTTCACAGATACGCAGTATTTT	TRBJ2-3	14	-	-	TRBV9
CASSQYPSGGGSAPLHF	TGTGCCAGCAGCCAATACCCCTCGGGAGGCGGGTCTGCACCCCTCCACTTT	TRBJ1-6	17	-	-	TRBV3-1/TRBV3-2
CASTSTGQMNTGELFF	TGTGCCAGTACCTCGACGGGACAAATGAACACCGGGGAGCTGTTTTTT	TRBJ2-2	16	-	-	TRBV5-5
CASSLDVAGITEAFF	TGCGCCAGCAGCTTGGATGTTGCAGGGATCACTGAAGCTTTCTTT	TRBJ1-1	15	-	-	TRBV5-1
CASSFNSGGAYEQYF	TGCGCCAGCAGCTTCAATAGCGGGGGAGCCTACGAGCAGTACTTC	TRBJ2-7	15	TRBD2	once	TRBV4-1
CAVGGASSYGYTF	TGTGCCGTGGGGGGAGCGTCTAGCTATGGCTACACCTTC	TRBJ1-2	13	-	-	TRBV7-7
CASGFSGSSTGQYF	TGTGCTAGTGGTTTCAGCGGGTCCTCAACCGGGCAGTACTTC	TRBJ2-7	14	-	-	TRBV12-5
CASSVVGRGYNEQFF	TGTGCCAGCAGCGTAGTGGGGCGGGGTTACAATGAGCAGTTCTTC	TRBJ2-1	15	-	-	TRBV9
CASRLTGNYGYTF	TGTGCCAGCAGACTTACAGGGAACTATGGCTACACCTTC	TRBJ1-2	13	-	once	TRBV5-5
CASSDLIRDFNTEAFF	TGTGCCAGCAGTGACCTCATACGGGATTTCAACACTGAAGCTTTCTTT	TRBJ1-1	16	-	-	TRBV6-1
CASMRGGRTDTQYF	TGTGCCAGCATGCGGGGGGGCCGCACAGATACGCAGTATTTT	TRBJ2-3	14	TRBD2	-	TRBV6-5
CASSLAPYATNEKLFF	TGCGCCAGCAGCTTGGCCCCGTATGCAACTAATGAAAAACTGTTTTTT	TRBJ1-4	16	-	-	TRBV5-1
CASSENSPRDEQYF	TGCGCCAGCAGTGAGAACAGTCCCAGGGACGAGCAGTACTTC	TRBJ2-7	14	-	-	TRBV10-2
CASTGTGTDTQYF	TGTGCCAGCACCGGTACAGGCACAGATACGCAGTATTTT	TRBJ2-3	13	-	-	TRBV6-5
CASSQGGAGQGFNEQYF	TGTGCCAGCAGCCAAGGAGGGGCCGGACAGGGGTTCAACGAGCAGTACTTC	TRBJ2-7	17	TRBD1	-	TRBV4-2
CASYSSPNYGYTF	TGTGCCAGCTACAGCTCTCCTAACTATGGCTACACCTTC	TRBJ1-2	13	-	few	TRBV19
CASSRMAEGRADTGYTF	TGTGCCAGCAGCCGGATGGCGGAGGGCCGGGCGGATACGGGCTACACCTTC	TRBJ1-2	17	-	few	TRBV6-2/TRBV6-3